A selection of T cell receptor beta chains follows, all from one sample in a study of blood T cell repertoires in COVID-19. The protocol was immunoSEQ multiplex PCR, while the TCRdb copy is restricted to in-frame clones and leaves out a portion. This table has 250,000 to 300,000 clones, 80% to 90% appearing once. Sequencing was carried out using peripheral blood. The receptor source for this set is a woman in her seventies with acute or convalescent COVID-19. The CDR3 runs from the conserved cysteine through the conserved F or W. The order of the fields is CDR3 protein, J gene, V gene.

CDR3aa: CASSQSLNTGELFF; j_gene: TRBJ2-2; v_gene: TRBV14
CDR3aa: CASSRDRIGGYGYTF; j_gene: TRBJ1-2; v_gene: TRBV11-2
CDR3aa: CASSPYQETQYF; j_gene: TRBJ2-5; v_gene: TRBV18
CDR3aa: CASRLIPGQQETQYF; j_gene: TRBJ2-5; v_gene: TRBV5-6
CDR3aa: CASSPQGDSYGYTF; j_gene: TRBJ1-2; v_gene: TRBV18
CDR3aa: CATGLRDPLGGLFF; j_gene: TRBJ2-2; v_gene: TRBV6-5
CDR3aa: CASSEQLGGSADTQYF; j_gene: TRBJ2-3; v_gene: TRBV25-1
CDR3aa: CASSWTGNTEAFF; j_gene: TRBJ1-1; v_gene: TRBV3-1/TRBV3-2
CDR3aa: CASSVGSGGAYGYTF; j_gene: TRBJ1-2; v_gene: TRBV9
CDR3aa: CASTGGVPGANVLTF; j_gene: TRBJ2-6; v_gene: TRBV6-5
CDR3aa: CASGLVQGTEAFF; j_gene: TRBJ1-1; v_gene: TRBV12-5
CDR3aa: CSVATGVDQPQHF; j_gene: TRBJ1-5; v_gene: TRBV29-1
CDR3aa: CASSAGRYGYTF; j_gene: TRBJ1-2; v_gene: TRBV6-5
CDR3aa: CASSLYRRLNSPLHF; j_gene: TRBJ1-6; v_gene: TRBV27
CDR3aa: CARSLSQGFYEQYF; j_gene: TRBJ2-7; v_gene: TRBV5-3
CDR3aa: CSAREDMEYF; j_gene: TRBJ2-5; v_gene: TRBV20-1
CDR3aa: CASSVAENEQFF; j_gene: TRBJ2-1; v_gene: TRBV9
CDR3aa: CASSFSGGAYSEQFF; j_gene: TRBJ2-1; v_gene: TRBV11-3
CDR3aa: CASSAGTVQETQYF; j_gene: TRBJ2-5; v_gene: TRBV9
CDR3aa: CASSGLAGRSFYEQYF; j_gene: TRBJ2-7; v_gene: TRBV25-1
CDR3aa: CASSLAGGAPGQRNTGELFF; j_gene: TRBJ2-2; v_gene: TRBV5-1
CDR3aa: CASSPRDGGDAGEAFF; j_gene: TRBJ1-1; v_gene: TRBV5-1
CDR3aa: CASSLNYGSGDTQYF; j_gene: TRBJ2-3; v_gene: TRBV7-9
CDR3aa: CASSLEAGTPAFF; j_gene: TRBJ1-1; v_gene: TRBV7-2
CDR3aa: CASSQEGRAGYTF; j_gene: TRBJ1-2; v_gene: TRBV3-1/TRBV3-2
CDR3aa: CSASGSDHQPQHF; j_gene: TRBJ1-5; v_gene: TRBV20-1
CDR3aa: CASSLGGRGDNSPLHF; j_gene: TRBJ1-6; v_gene: TRBV5-1
CDR3aa: CASRDGDYTEAFF; j_gene: TRBJ1-1; v_gene: TRBV2
CDR3aa: CASSRQGASTDTQYF; j_gene: TRBJ2-3; v_gene: TRBV10-2
CDR3aa: CASSLNARGYGNNEQFF; j_gene: TRBJ2-1; v_gene: TRBV7-3
CDR3aa: CASSLRGYQQYF; j_gene: TRBJ2-7; v_gene: TRBV5-8
CDR3aa: CASSLWDRGPKNEKLFF; j_gene: TRBJ1-4; v_gene: TRBV7-9
CDR3aa: CASSWDRMNTEAFF; j_gene: TRBJ1-1; v_gene: TRBV6-5
CDR3aa: CASSTENTEAFF; j_gene: TRBJ1-1; v_gene: TRBV6-5
CDR3aa: CASSQEQRIQYGYTF; j_gene: TRBJ1-2; v_gene: TRBV4-2
CDR3aa: CASSLGDISYGYTF; j_gene: TRBJ1-2; v_gene: TRBV5-1
CDR3aa: CASSYGGTNFGGYTF; j_gene: TRBJ1-2; v_gene: TRBV6-5
CDR3aa: CASSDTPRGQYF; j_gene: TRBJ2-7; v_gene: TRBV10-1
CDR3aa: CAWSQTGGTEAFF; j_gene: TRBJ1-1; v_gene: TRBV30
CDR3aa: CASSFPRGGTEAFF; j_gene: TRBJ1-1; v_gene: TRBV11-2
CDR3aa: CSVVPGGSYEQYF; j_gene: TRBJ2-7; v_gene: TRBV29-1
CDR3aa: CASSRLSQGGTEAFF; j_gene: TRBJ1-1; v_gene: TRBV3-1/TRBV3-2
CDR3aa: CASSQTRASVQYF; j_gene: TRBJ2-7; v_gene: TRBV3-1/TRBV3-2
CDR3aa: CASSSLNSRSGANVLTF; j_gene: TRBJ2-6; v_gene: TRBV27
CDR3aa: CASSFGGAKNIQYF; j_gene: TRBJ2-4; v_gene: TRBV7-2
CDR3aa: CASSFAGTGYYNEQFF; j_gene: TRBJ2-1; v_gene: TRBV7-2
CDR3aa: CASRERTGGGKTQYF; j_gene: TRBJ2-5; v_gene: TRBV2
CDR3aa: CASSYSDSQPQHF; j_gene: TRBJ1-5; v_gene: TRBV11-2
CDR3aa: CASSVDSIGEQYF; j_gene: TRBJ2-7; v_gene: TRBV2
CDR3aa: CAWQGSSNQPQHF; j_gene: TRBJ1-5; v_gene: TRBV30
CDR3aa: CASSARLAGTQETQYF; j_gene: TRBJ2-5; v_gene: TRBV5-1
CDR3aa: CASSIRRSDPPQHF; j_gene: TRBJ1-5; v_gene: TRBV19
CDR3aa: CASSLSGGAYGYTF; j_gene: TRBJ1-2; v_gene: TRBV5-1
CDR3aa: CASSSARTGLLYGYTF; j_gene: TRBJ1-2; v_gene: TRBV7-8
CDR3aa: CASSLQAGGFGEQYF; j_gene: TRBJ2-7; v_gene: TRBV5-1
CDR3aa: CAISESTRQGAGEAFF; j_gene: TRBJ1-1; v_gene: TRBV10-3
CDR3aa: CASSIYSSHRGGGNQPQHF; j_gene: TRBJ1-5; v_gene: TRBV19